These T cell receptor beta chains were read from a single sample in a study of blood T cells in healthy people across ages. Using its own MiXCR run on the 5' RACE reads, TCRdb lists one record per CDR3 protein. There are more than 1 million distinct CDR3 sequences in the sample; 40% to 50% occur only once, and about 19% lies in the top ten. Sequenced sample: blood. The origin of the receptors is a woman aged 60-70 years in good health. Both conserved end residues are part of each CDR3.

>14|TRBJ2-3|TRBV5-1
CASSLQGAGDTQYF
>16|TRBJ2-7|TRBV12-3/TRBV12-4
CASSPGLAVSSYEQYF
>15|TRBJ2-1|TRBV3-1
CASSHTSGMTNEQFF
>16|TRBJ2-3|TRBV20-1
CSADSLAGAFTDTQYF
>15|NA|TRBV7-2
CASSLERGLRQTQYF
>16|TRBJ1-2|TRBV6-5
CASSWAKTGTSYGYTF
>14|TRBJ2-3|TRBV6-5
CASRTGLAADTQYF
>16|TRBJ2-1|TRBV5-1
CASSQGAVFSYNEQFF
>16|TRBJ2-6|TRBV2
CASIPQRPSGANVLTF
>14|TRBJ2-1|TRBV29-1
CSVEPSGRTYEQFF
>16|TRBJ2-7|TRBV14
CASSQGPGLAENEQYF
>18|TRBJ2-3|TRBV12-3/TRBV12-4
CASSLFRTSGMRTDTQYF
>15|TRBJ2-7|TRBV11-2
CASSLGGGATYEQYF
>15|TRBJ2-7|TRBV20-1
CSARDARQGLYEQYF
>14|TRBJ2-4|TRBV7-6
CASVESNTKNIQYF
>17|TRBJ2-5|TRBV4-1
CASSQDNGASGRETQYF
>14|TRBJ2-7|TRBV5-5
CASSPRQELAEQYF
>15|TRBJ2-5|TRBV7-9
CASSPGQIEGETQYF
>14|TRBJ2-7|TRBV27
CASKGGISSYEQYF
>15|TRBJ1-6|TRBV27
CASSTRGQGWSPLHF
>13|TRBJ2-1|TRBV7-2
CASSPKSGLGQFF
>15|TRBJ1-2|TRBV11-2
CASSLVAGRSDGYTF
>16|TRBJ2-2|TRBV20-1
CSARDRSGIRTGELFF
>16|TRBJ2-7|TRBV6-5
CASSYPTPQGTYEQYF
>14|TRBJ1-1|TRBV7-9
CASSLEGLSTEAFF
>15|TRBJ2-1|TRBV25-1
CASSGQSGSSDEQFF
>17|TRBJ2-2|TRBV10-3
CAIIDPGTAANTGELFF
>16|TRBJ1-1|TRBV28
CASSDRDRGSNTEAFF
>16|TRBJ2-1|TRBV30
CAWSIGSDGRGNEQFF
>14|TRBJ2-7|TRBV11-2
CASSLGVRGYEQYF
>15|TRBJ2-3|TRBV5-1
CASTLAGGRTDTQYF
>14|NA|TRBV20-1
CSAYMGGRGETQYF
>14|TRBJ2-3|TRBV6-6
CASSSAGGRDTQYF